This entry concerns a single T cell receptor (beta chain). The authors' processing: By means of reference gene primer amplification, nucleated cell counts were estimated. TCRdb's copy holds only in-frame clones and misses some; the assay was immunoSEQ multiplex PCR. The V and J calls and clone size are taken from that table; D and trimming were inferred from the DNA. The sample lists 150,000 to 200,000 clones, about 81% occurring once. The data belong to a study of blood T cell repertoires in COVID-19. Study in general: The samples span acute and convalescent COVID-19 from the United States, Italy and Spain. T cells, B-cell-depleted T cells, or PBMCs supplied cDNA or gDNA.

The ends lost 7 bases at V and 5 bases at J; junction bases unmatched: 5. CDR1 MNHEY and CDR2 SVGAGI come from the germline V gene. This CDR3 spans 13 amino acids. The chain recombines TRBV6-5 with TRBJ1-2; the match to TRBD1 covers 9 bases. This sequence originates from a human donor in a cohort sampled during active COVID-19. The sample was peripheral blood. The CDR3 nucleotides read TGTGCCAGCACCACAGGGGGCCCGTATGGCTACACCTTC. Protein: CASTTGGPYGYTF.